The 7 T cell receptor beta chains below all came from one sample that was sequenced in a study of regulatory T cells in long-lasting Graves disease. Time point defined: persistent/refractory GD, antithyroid drugs over 5 years with positive TRAb. Scientists built the TCR library using RNA that was extracted from PBMCs. Sequencing libraries for TCR beta were prepared with iRepertoire HTBI primers and Arm-PCR of CDR3 regions. TCRdb redid the calling of the multiplex PCR reads with MiXCR, one entry per CDR3 protein. The sample holds about 660,000 distinct CDR3 sequences; about 30% are singletons and the top ten take roughly 46%. Sequenced here: peripheral blood mononuclear cells (PBMCs), sampled when the disease was refractory, from a patient treated with antithyroid drugs. These receptors were collected from a female donor with Graves disease.

The chain combines TRBV20-1 with TRBJ1-1, with D hard to call. The CDR3 spans 14 residues. Per the germline V gene, CDR1 is DFQATT and CDR2 is SNEGSKA (reference sequence). Trimming left V 0 bases short and J 4 bases short, with 12 bases between. The CDR3 loop reads CSARDQGFGTEAFF. CDR3 coding DNA: TGCAGTGCTAGAGATCAAGGGTTCGGCACTGAAGCTTTCTTT.

The J gene is TRBJ1-2, the V gene TRBV19; 8 bases are a match to TRBD1. Unmatched junction bases numbered 12, after V lost 4 bases and J lost 2 bases. Germline V gene sequence: CDR1 LNHDA, CDR2 SQIVND (reference sequence). The CDR3 sequence is 17 residues long. The CDR3 DNA is TGTGCCAGTAGTAGCGGGACAGGCACGCTAGCGAACTATGGCTACACCTTC. Translating it yields CASSSGTGTLANYGYTF.

This clonotype was observed at least ten times. The chain joins TRBV28 to TRBJ1-4; maybe TRBD1 (6 bases). CDR3 size: 13 residues. CDR1 is MDHEN, CDR2 SYDVKM, per germline. V dropped 7 bases and J dropped 5 bases, with 11 bases sitting between them. CDR3 bases: TGTGCCAGCATTGGGGGGCTAAATGAAAAACTGTTTTTT. Its protein product is CASIGGLNEKLFF. The full variable domain, rest sourced from reference TRBV28 and TRBJ1-4, is DVKVTQSSRYLVKRTGEKVFLECVQDMDHENMFWYRQDPGLGLRLIYFSYDVKMKEKGDIPEGYSVSREKKERFSLILESASTNQTSMYLCASIGGLNEKLFFGSGTQLSVL.

Remarks on this clonotype: Sequence at one end of the junction differs from germline and may be a read error. The chain has TRBV10-1 and TRBJ1-1; weak D call: TRBD1 (5 bases). The germline gives CDR1 WNHNN, CDR2 SYGVQD (reference sequence). The CDR3 sequence is 18 residues long. The CDR3 DNA reads as TGCGCCAGCAGTGAGTCGATTGGGGCCCCCGGGGCGAACATTGAAGCTTTCTTT. Translation: CASSESIGAPGANIEAFF.

The chain links TRBV13 to TRBJ1-1; 7 bases are shared with TRBD1. The CDR3 extends over 18 amino acids. Per germline, CDR1 PRHDT and CDR2 FYEKMQ (reference sequence). The J segment lost 1 base and the V segment lost 3 bases, leaving 14 bases of the junction unmatched. CDR3: CASSFSGQLMGWNTEAFF. The CDR3 region has the DNA TGTGCCAGCAGCTTCTCGGGACAGCTAATGGGATGGAACACTGAAGCTTTCTTT.

The chain has TRBV12-3 or TRBV12-4 and TRBJ1-1; maybe TRBD1 (5 bases). There are 13 residues in the CDR3. Trimming took off 6 bases at V and 4 bases at J, with 12 bases between the two ends. The chain's CDR3 is CASSTRGATEAFF. CDR3 DNA sequence: TGTGCCAGCAGCACCCGTGGGGCCACTGAAGCTTTCTTT.

The rearrangement uses TRBV20-1 and TRBJ2-7; D is unresolved. Germline V gene lookup returns CDR1 DFQATT and CDR2 SNEGSKA (reference sequence). Trimming removed 2 bases from V and 0 bases from J, with 8 bases in between. The CDR3 totals 13 residues. CDR3 DNA sequence: TGCAGTGCTAGAAGGGCTAGCTCCTACGAGCAGTACTTC. Translating it yields CSARRASSYEQYF.